This T cell receptor beta chain comes out of a study of Tregs in tolerant kidney transplant recipients. Study-level background: Mixed chimerism was transient after nonmyeloablative marrow transplants from related graft donors. General observations from the study: Some patients' samples used different primers over time, so nucleotide sequences weren't comparable.

In the case of this clone: The antigen is not known.

Sequencing was performed with immunoSEQ multiplex PCR; in TCRdb, only in-frame clones are kept and a portion is missing. Its table lists about 48,000 clones. The clonotype comes from a human donor who received a combined kidney and bone marrow transplant. The sequences come from CD4+ T cells from blood, collected before the transplant.

The CDR3 spells CAWSVRLQETQYF. The covered CDR3 bases are TGTGCCTGGAGTGTGCGCCTCCAAGAGACC. This chain links TRBV30 with TRBJ2-5; D is undetermined. The CDR3 is cut off 3 residues early in the read; its end comes from the germline J gene. Germline V CDR1 and CDR2: GTSNPN, SVGIG (reference sequence). V dropped 0 bases and J dropped 1 base, with 6 bases sitting between them. This CDR3 comprises 13 residues. Full variable domain (missing parts from reference TRBV30 and TRBJ2-5): SQTIHQWPATLVQPVGSPLSLECTVEGTSNPNLYWYRQAAGRGLQLLFYSVGIGQISSEVPQNLSASRPQDRQFILSSKKLLLSDSGFYLCAWSVRLQETQYFGPGTRLLVL.